One and the same sample provided the 20 T cell receptor beta chains below, sequenced in a study of spatial heterogeneity in lung cancer. TCRdb itself ran the 5' RACE reads through MiXCR, one entry per CDR3 protein. The sample has roughly 82,000 distinct CDR3 sequences, 10% to 15% seen once. Time point specified: sample taken at primary tumor resection. Unsorted whole RNA samples from tumor, nontumor lung or frozen PBMC were sequenced. The source was PBMCs, collected at surgery. The receptor set was obtained from a male donor with early-stage non-small cell lung cancer.

The table lists this clonotype with a few counts. V usage is TRBV30 and J usage is TRBJ2-5; 8 bases align to TRBD1. CDR3 length equals 15 residues. The germline V gene has CDR1 GTSNPN and CDR2 SVGIG (reference sequence). The V segment lost 4 bases and the J segment 1 base; nucleotides outside the gene matches: 8. The CDR3 is CAWKPWDRSQETQYF. The CDR3 DNA sequence: TGTGCCTGGAAACCCTGGGACAGGAGCCAAGAGACCCAGTACTTC.

The sample holds a few counts of this clonotype. J is TRBJ2-3 and V is TRBV3-1; no definite D call. V lost 3 bases to trimming and J lost 4 bases, with 11 bases between them. The germline CDR1 and CDR2 sequences are LGHDT and YNNKEL (reference sequence). The CDR3 is 14 amino acids. In DNA form, the CDR3 reads TGTGCCAGCAGCCAGACCCGGACGGCAGATACGCAGTATTTT. Protein: CASSQTRTADTQYF.

The sample holds many counts of this clonotype. This CDR3 reads CSVSESANEKLFF. The DNA of the CDR3 is TGCAGCGTTTCCGAAAGCGCTAATGAAAAACTGTTTTTT. The rearrangement joins TRBV29-1 to TRBJ1-4, with D uncertain. Trimming cost V 5 bases and J 3 bases, with 10 bases left between them. The CDR3 has 13 amino acids. Germline loops: CDR1 SQVTM, CDR2 ANQGSEA.

This clonotype was counted a few times. V and J are TRBV30 and TRBJ1-2; D uncertain. Germline V gene lookup returns CDR1 GTSNPN and CDR2 SVGIG (reference sequence). There are 13 residues in the CDR3. V was trimmed by 2 bases and J by 4 bases, leaving 11 bases between them. The CDR3 is CAWSKHVPYGYTF. The CDR3 DNA follows: TGTGCCTGGAGTAAACACGTACCCTATGGCTACACCTTC.

The V and J genes are TRBV6-1 and TRBJ2-3; no definite D call. Looked up from germline, CDR1 is MNHNS and CDR2 is SASEGT. V gave up 4 bases and J gave up 2 bases, with 22 bases separating them. This CDR3 has 18 amino acids. The CDR3 loop is CASSVRLDHRSYTDTQYF. CDR3 sequence (DNA): TGTGCCAGCAGTGTACGATTAGATCACAGATCATACACAGATACGCAGTATTTT.

The rearrangement joins TRBV19 to TRBJ2-3, with D possibly being TRBD2 (5 bases). The CDR3 length is 13 residues. The V end lost 5 bases, the J end lost 6 bases, and 12 bases lay between the germline ends. Germline-derived CDR1 and CDR2 are LNHDA and SQIVND (reference sequence). The CDR3: CASSLPTGDTQYF. CDR3 nucleotide sequence: TGTGCCAGTAGTCTCCCCACGGGGGATACGCAGTATTTT.

The chain recombines TRBV7-9 with TRBJ1-1; 8 nucleotides line up with TRBD1. The CDR3 spans 17 residues. Unmatched junction bases numbered 14, after V lost 5 bases and J lost 3 bases. CDR1 is SEHNR and CDR2 is FQNEAQ in the germline V gene (reference sequence). CDR3 region: CASSSRGRGGADTEAFF. The CDR3 DNA reads as TGTGCCAGCAGCAGCAGGGGGCGAGGAGGTGCGGACACTGAAGCTTTCTTT.

This clonotype was detected a few times. The genes are TRBV29-1 and TRBJ1-2; D might be TRBD1 (5 bases). CDR1 is SQVTM, CDR2 ANQGSEA, per germline. The CDR3 has 13 amino acids. V lost 4 bases, J lost 8 bases, and 17 bases lay in between. CDR3 DNA: TGCAGCGTTGGGTGGAGGGGACTATACGGCTACACCTTC. Amino acid sequence: CSVGWRGLYGYTF.

This chain connects TRBV30 to TRBJ2-7, with D maybe TRBD1 (5 bases). The CDR3 is 14 amino acids. The germline V gene has CDR1 GTSNPN and CDR2 SVGIG (reference sequence). V gave up 1 base and J gave up 2 bases, with 12 bases separating them. CDR3: CAWSEGIVPYEQYF. As DNA, the CDR3 is TGTGCCTGGAGTGAGGGGATCGTCCCCTACGAGCAGTACTTC. The full variable domain, its missing parts supplied by reference TRBV30 and TRBJ2-7, is SQTIHQWPATLVQPVGSPLSLECTVEGTSNPNLYWYRQAAGRGLQLLFYSVGIGQISSEVPQNLSASRPQDRQFILSSKKLLLSDSGFYLCAWSEGIVPYEQYFGPGTRLTVT.

The chain couples TRBV3-1 to TRBJ1-1; TRBD1 matches at 9 bases. CDR3 size: 15 residues. With 4 bases clipped from V and 0 bases from J, the junction kept 3 bases outside the gene matches. The germline gives CDR1 LGHDT, CDR2 YNNKEL (reference sequence). CDR3 coding DNA: TGTGCCAGCAGCCTGAGGACAGGGGTGAACACTGAAGCTTTCTTT. It codes for CASSLRTGVNTEAFF.

There are a few counts of this clonotype. This chain links TRBV20-1 with TRBJ2-7; TRBD1 matches at 7 bases. CDR1 is DFQATT and CDR2 is SNEGSKA in the germline V gene (reference sequence). The CDR3 extends over 14 amino acids. Trimming took 3 bases from V and 6 from J; bases not matched to a gene: 11. CDR3 sequence (DNA): TGCAGTGCTAGTTACACCGGGACAGTCGGCGAGCAGTACTTC. Its translation is CSASYTGTVGEQYF.

The J gene is TRBJ1-5, the V gene TRBV5-6; no clear D gene. Per germline, CDR1 SGHDT and CDR2 YYEEEE. Deletions cut 4 bases from V and 1 base from J, with 9 bases between. The CDR3 sequence is 14 residues long. This CDR3 reads CASSVGWSNQPQHF. The CDR3 region has the DNA TGTGCCAGCAGCGTAGGATGGAGCAATCAGCCCCAGCATTTT.

The chain has TRBV29-1 and TRBJ1-3, with D perhaps TRBD1 (5 bases). CDR1 is SQVTM and CDR2 is ANQGSEA in the germline V gene. The CDR3 length is 13 residues. V lost 6 bases, J lost 0 bases, and 9 bases lay in between. CDR3 protein: CSVQVSSGNTIYF. CDR3 DNA: TGCAGCGTACAGGTCTCCTCTGGAAACACCATATATTTT.

The table lists this clonotype with a few counts. The gene calls are TRBV7-9 and TRBJ2-7, with 8 bases matching TRBD1. Germline lookup yields CDR1 SEHNR and CDR2 FQNEAQ (reference sequence). The V gene end was trimmed by 5 bases and the J gene end by 4 bases; junction bases not matched to a gene: 16. The CDR3 runs to 17 residues. CDR3 in amino acids: CASSPPPGQGKMYEQYF. The CDR3 nucleotides read TGTGCCAGCAGCCCCCCGCCCGGACAGGGAAAAATGTACGAGCAGTACTTC.

The chain carries TRBV5-1 and TRBJ2-1; D remains unclear. Germline values: CDR1 SGHRS, CDR2 YFSETQ. Trimming took 4 bases from V and 0 from J, leaving 14 bases between them. This CDR3 comprises 16 residues. In nucleotides, the CDR3 is TGCGCCAGCAGCCCTCCCCAGCGCAGCTCCTACAATGAGCAGTTCTTC. Protein sequence: CASSPPQRSSYNEQFF.

This clonotype came up many times. The chain links TRBV10-3 to TRBJ1-6; unclear D gene. The germline CDR1 and CDR2 sequences are ENHRY and SYGVKD. The germline V and J ends were trimmed by 1 base and 7 bases, with 5 bases remaining between them. This CDR3 has 13 amino acids. As DNA, the CDR3 is TGTGCCATCAGTGAGTTCGAGAATTCACCCCTCCACTTT. This gives the protein CAISEFENSPLHF.

The sample holds a few counts of this clonotype. In nucleotides, the CDR3 is TGTGCCAGCAACCTTGAAGAGACAGTAAATCAGCCCCAGCATTTT. It is translated as CASNLEETVNQPQHF. This chain joins TRBV6-1 and TRBJ1-5; D may be TRBD1 (5 bases). V lost 7 bases and J lost 4, with 17 bases in between. The length of the CDR3 is 15 residues. Germline lookup yields CDR1 MNHNS and CDR2 SASEGT.

V is TRBV29-1 and J is TRBJ1-1; no firm D call. CDR1 SQVTM and CDR2 ANQGSEA come from the germline V gene. CDR3 length: 12 residues. V lost 5 bases and J lost 4, with 11 bases in between. This CDR3 reads CSVSALGTEAFF. Written as DNA, the CDR3 is TGCAGCGTTTCAGCCTTGGGCACTGAAGCTTTCTTT.

The genes are TRBV29-1 and TRBJ1-2; a weak D match, TRBD1 (5 bases). The CDR3 has 12 amino acids. The V and J ends lost 6 bases and 3 bases respectively, with 11 bases between them. Germline V gene data show CDR1 as SQVTM and CDR2 as ANQGSEA. Written as DNA, the CDR3 is TGCAGCGTCTTCCAGGGTGACTATGGCTACACCTTC. It yields the protein CSVFQGDYGYTF.

This clonotype was picked up many times. The V gene is TRBV29-1, the J gene TRBJ1-1; the D gene is possibly TRBD1 (6 bases). This CDR3 is built from 14 residues. V was cut by 3 bases and J by 5 bases, with 16 bases left in between. Germline assignment: CDR1 SQVTM and CDR2 ANQGSEA. CDR3 protein: CSVERRGEVTEAFF. CDR3 in DNA: TGCAGCGTTGAGCGCAGGGGAGAGGTTACTGAAGCTTTCTTT.